This TCR beta chain is from a study of beta chain features in type 1 diabetes. Study-wide findings and caveats: Healthy donors had naive, central memory and Treg TCRB repertoires that appeared less similar than those seen among patients.

Germline V lookup: CDR1 GTSNPN, CDR2 SVGIG (reference sequence). CDR3 size: 16 residues. The V and J ends lost 5 bases and 4 bases, in that order; junction bases with no gene match: 13. Expressed TCRB transcripts were sequenced because the isolated RNA had all been reverse transcribed beforehand. Profiled with immunoSEQ multiplex PCR; TCRdb holds only in-frame clones, not every one. Among about 16,000 clones, 45% to 55% were seen once, and the ten largest hold 0.46%. By way of CD45RO/CCR7/CD25/CD127/CD95/CD27, the CD4+ regulatory, stem cell-like memory, central memory and naive cells were sorted. All of the sorted populations showed purity greater than 98%. About this clone itself: Its antigen is undetermined.

This clonotype was sampled from a woman younger than 30 in good health. This sequence joins TRBV30 and TRBJ2-1; 8 bases fit TRBD2. The sample was stem cell memory CD4+ T cells from blood. CDR3 nucleotides: TGTGCCTGGGTGCCGAGGGAGCGGGGGTATTACAATGAGCAGTTCTTC. This codes for CAWVPRERGYYNEQFF.